A selection of T cell receptor beta chains follows, all from one sample in a study of T cell responses to AZD1222 COVID-19 vaccine. Assay: immunoSEQ multiplex PCR; the TCRdb copy retains only in-frame clones and omits some. The sample shows roughly 67,000 clones, nearly 90% of them seen only once. The material sequenced was peripheral blood, taken 28 days after the second AZD1222 dose. Receptors were obtained from an adult who received the AZD1222 COVID-19 vaccine. Both conserved end residues are part of each CDR3. A D gene is named only where the DNA matches it firmly. Clone size, where shown, is once, few, many, or a class for clones that have expanded.

clone_size	j_call	d_call	v_call	cdr3_aa	cdr3_nt
.	TRBJ1-4	.	TRBV4-2	CASSHHRRGGGGEKLFF	TGTGCCAGCAGCCACCATCGCCGAGGGGGGGGTGGTGAAAAACTGTTTTTT
.	TRBJ2-1	TRBD2	TRBV3-1/TRBV3-2	CASSSTGLAGFNEQFF	TGTGCCAGCAGCTCGACTGGACTAGCGGGATTCAATGAGCAGTTCTTC
once	TRBJ1-1	.	TRBV2	CASSRDTDTEAFF	TGTGCCAGCAGTAGGGACACCGACACTGAAGCTTTCTTT
.	TRBJ1-4	.	TRBV7-9	CASSGRRRNPVSGDEKLFF	TGTGCCAGCAGCGGACGTAGAAGAAATCCGGTTTCGGGAGATGAAAAACTGTTTTTT
.	TRBJ1-2	.	TRBV7-3	CASSLSGELGYGYTF	TGTGCCAGCAGCTTAAGTGGAGAACTGGGCTATGGCTACACCTTC
.	TRBJ2-1	TRBD1	TRBV25-1	CASSEPTGQGANEQFF	TGTGCCAGCAGTGAACCTACGGGACAGGGGGCGAATGAGCAGTTCTTC
.	TRBJ2-5	TRBD2	TRBV5-1	CASSRLAGQEETQYF	TGCGCCAGCAGCCGACTAGCGGGACAGGAAGAGACCCAGTACTTC
few	TRBJ2-7	.	TRBV11-3	CASSLEDGPYEQYF	TGTGCCAGCAGCTTGGAGGACGGGCCCTACGAGCAGTACTTC
.	TRBJ2-3	TRBD2	TRBV6-2/TRBV6-3	CASRPSGGGDTQYF	TGTGCCAGCAGGCCTAGCGGGGGGGGAGATACGCAGTATTTT
.	TRBJ2-7	.	TRBV3-1/TRBV3-2	CASSQEGGASYEQYF	TGTGCCAGCAGCCAAGAGGGCGGTGCCTCCTACGAGCAGTACTTC
.	TRBJ2-7	TRBD1	TRBV5-1	CASSLEGTGSYEQYF	TGCGCCAGCAGCTTGGAGGGGACAGGGTCGTACGAGCAGTACTTC
.	TRBJ2-3	.	TRBV19	CASKSAPGVYTDTQYF	TGTGCCAGTAAATCGGCACCGGGAGTGTATACAGATACGCAGTATTTT
.	TRBJ2-1	.	TRBV27	CASRARSSYNEQFF	TGTGCCAGCAGAGCACGGAGCTCCTACAATGAGCAGTTCTTC
few	TRBJ2-2	.	TRBV27	CARQRGEAGELFF	TGTGCCAGACAGAGGGGAGAGGCCGGGGAGCTGTTTTTT
.	TRBJ1-2	TRBD1	TRBV5-1	CASSSQTTGVFFGNYGYTF	TGCGCCAGCAGCTCCCAGACGACAGGGGTTTTCTTCGGTAACTATGGCTACACCTTC
.	TRBJ1-1	.	TRBV18	CASSTQNTEAFF	TGTGCCAGCTCAACACAGAACACTGAAGCTTTCTTT
.	TRBJ2-7	.	TRBV5-6	CASSLGTSLGFYEQYF	TGTGCCAGCAGCTTGGGAACATCTCTGGGTTTCTACGAGCAGTACTTC
few	TRBJ1-2	TRBD1	TRBV2	CASSVHRDRGQGYGYTF	TGTGCCAGCAGTGTACACCGGGACAGGGGGCAGGGCTATGGCTACACCTTC